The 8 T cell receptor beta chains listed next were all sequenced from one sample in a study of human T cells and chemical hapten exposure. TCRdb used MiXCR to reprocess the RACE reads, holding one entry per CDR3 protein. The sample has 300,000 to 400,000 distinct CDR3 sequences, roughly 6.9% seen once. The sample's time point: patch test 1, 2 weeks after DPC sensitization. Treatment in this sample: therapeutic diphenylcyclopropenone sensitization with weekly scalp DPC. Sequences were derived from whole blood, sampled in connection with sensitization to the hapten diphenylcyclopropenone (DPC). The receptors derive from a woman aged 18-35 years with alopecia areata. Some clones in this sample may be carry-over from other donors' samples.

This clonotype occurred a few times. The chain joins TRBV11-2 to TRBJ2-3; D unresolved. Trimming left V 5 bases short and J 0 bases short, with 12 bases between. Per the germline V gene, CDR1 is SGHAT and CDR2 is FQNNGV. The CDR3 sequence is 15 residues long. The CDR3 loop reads CASSPDPTSTDTQYF. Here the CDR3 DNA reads TGTGCCAGCAGCCCCGACCCAACTAGCACAGATACGCAGTATTTT.

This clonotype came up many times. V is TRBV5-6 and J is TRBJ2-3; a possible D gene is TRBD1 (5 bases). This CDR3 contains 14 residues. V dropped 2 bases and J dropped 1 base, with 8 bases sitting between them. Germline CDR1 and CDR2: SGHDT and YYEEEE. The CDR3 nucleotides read TGTGCCAGCAGCTTCAGGGCGGGCACAGATACGCAGTATTTT. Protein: CASSFRAGTDTQYF.

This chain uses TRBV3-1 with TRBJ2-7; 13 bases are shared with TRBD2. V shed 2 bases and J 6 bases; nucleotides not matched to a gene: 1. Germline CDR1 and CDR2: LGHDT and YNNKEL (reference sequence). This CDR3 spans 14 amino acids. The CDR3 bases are TGTGCCAGCAGCCAACGGACTAGCGGGAGCGAGCAGTACTTC. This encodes CASSQRTSGSEQYF.

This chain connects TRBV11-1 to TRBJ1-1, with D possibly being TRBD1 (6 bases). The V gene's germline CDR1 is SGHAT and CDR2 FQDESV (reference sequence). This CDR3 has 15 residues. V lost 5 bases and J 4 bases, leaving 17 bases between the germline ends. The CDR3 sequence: CASSMTGDGGTEAFF. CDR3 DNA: TGTGCCAGCAGCATGACAGGTGACGGAGGCACTGAAGCTTTCTTT.

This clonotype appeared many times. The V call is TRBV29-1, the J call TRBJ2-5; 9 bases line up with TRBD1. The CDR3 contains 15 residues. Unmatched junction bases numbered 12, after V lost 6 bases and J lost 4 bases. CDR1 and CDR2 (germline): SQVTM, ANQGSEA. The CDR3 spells CSVLQQGALGETQYF. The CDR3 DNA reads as TGCAGCGTCCTCCAACAGGGGGCGTTAGGAGAGACCCAGTACTTC.

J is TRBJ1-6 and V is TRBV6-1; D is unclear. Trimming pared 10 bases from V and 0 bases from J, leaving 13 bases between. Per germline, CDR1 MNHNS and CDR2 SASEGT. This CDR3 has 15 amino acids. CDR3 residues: CATPGGSSYNSPLHF. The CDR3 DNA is TGTGCCACCCCAGGAGGGAGCTCCTATAATTCACCCCTCCACTTT.

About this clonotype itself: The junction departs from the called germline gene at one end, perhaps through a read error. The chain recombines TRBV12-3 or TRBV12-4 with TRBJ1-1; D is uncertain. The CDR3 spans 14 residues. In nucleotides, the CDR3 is TGTGCCTGCAGTTTAACGTCGGGAAGGAATGAAGCTTTCTTT. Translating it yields CACSLTSGRNEAFF.

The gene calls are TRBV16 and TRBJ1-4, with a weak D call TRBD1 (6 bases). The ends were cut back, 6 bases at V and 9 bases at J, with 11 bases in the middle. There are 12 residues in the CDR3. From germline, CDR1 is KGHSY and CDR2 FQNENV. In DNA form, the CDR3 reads TGTGCCAGCAGGGGGGACACAAAAAAACTGTTTTTT. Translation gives CASRGDTKKLFF.